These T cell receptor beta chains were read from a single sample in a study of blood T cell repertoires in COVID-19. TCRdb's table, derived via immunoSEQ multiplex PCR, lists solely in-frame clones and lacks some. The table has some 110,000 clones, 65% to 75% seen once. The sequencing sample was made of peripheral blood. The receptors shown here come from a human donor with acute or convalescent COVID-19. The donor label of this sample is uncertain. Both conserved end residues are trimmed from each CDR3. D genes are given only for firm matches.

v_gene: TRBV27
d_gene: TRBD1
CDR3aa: ASSLTGETEAF

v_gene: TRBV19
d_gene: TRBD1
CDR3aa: ASSVTGGLGTEAF

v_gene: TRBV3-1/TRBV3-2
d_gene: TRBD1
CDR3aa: ASSPGTGSYNQPQH

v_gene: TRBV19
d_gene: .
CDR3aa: ASSQRMATESNQPQH

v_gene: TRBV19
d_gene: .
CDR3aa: ASSYRRGNTGELF

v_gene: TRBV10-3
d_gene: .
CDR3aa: AISEVQGGWREQF

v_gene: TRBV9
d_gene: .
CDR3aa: ASSAAQGPFSPLH

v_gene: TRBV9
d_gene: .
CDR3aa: ASSVEGTGSPADTQY

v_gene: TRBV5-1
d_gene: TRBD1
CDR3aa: ASSLSGGGIPGELF

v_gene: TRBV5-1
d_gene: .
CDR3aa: ASSLRMGHNEAF

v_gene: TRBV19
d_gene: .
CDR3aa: ASSTNRVNTEAF

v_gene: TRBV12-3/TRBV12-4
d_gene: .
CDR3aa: ASSFRVVGQF

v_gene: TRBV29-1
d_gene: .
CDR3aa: SVGLGLDTEAF

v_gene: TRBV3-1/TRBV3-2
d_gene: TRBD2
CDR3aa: ASSQDSGGWNEQF

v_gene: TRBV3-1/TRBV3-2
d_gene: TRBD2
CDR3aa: ASSQPTSLSEQF

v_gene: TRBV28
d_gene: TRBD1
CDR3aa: ASLGQGGGNTIY

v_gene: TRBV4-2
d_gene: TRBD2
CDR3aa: ASSQMTSGETDTQY

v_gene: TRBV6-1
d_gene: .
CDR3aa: ASSERTVGTGELF